The 7 T cell receptor beta chains below all came from one sample that was sequenced in a study of OX40 agonist ivuxolimab in advanced cancers. Sequenced by immunoSEQ multiplex PCR; TCRdb stores in-frame clones only, minus some. The sample carries about 53,000 clones, 84% recorded once. Here the sequenced sample was CD4+ or CD8+ T cells sorted from blood, taken in a trial of the OX40 agonist ivuxolimab. Receptors originate from an adult with an advanced solid tumor such as melanoma, head and neck, liver or kidney cancer.

The chain has TRBV12-2 and TRBJ2-4; the table names TRBD1, a call not compared with the DNA. TRBV12-2 is flagged as a pseudogene. The CDR3 length is 17 residues. This CDR3 reads CASRSTRDRQAKNIQYF. In DNA, the CDR3 is TGTGCAAGTCGCTCCACGAGGGACAGACAAGCCAAAAACATTCAGTACTTC.

This chain connects TRBV7-6 to TRBJ2-6; D gene ambiguous. This CDR3 comprises 16 residues. Trimming removed 2 bases at V and 0 bases at J, with 8 bases between. The germline gives CDR1 SGHVS, CDR2 FNYEAQ. Here the CDR3 DNA reads TGTGCCAGCAGCTTATCTCTCCTCTCTGGGGCCAACGTCCTGACTTTC. Translation gives CASSLSLLSGANVLTF.

The genes are TRBV6-6 and TRBJ1-2; D is uncertain. This CDR3 has 10 residues. V was cut by 6 bases and J by 6 bases, with 5 bases left in between. The germline CDR1 and CDR2 sequences are MNHNY and SVGAGI (reference sequence). CDR3 bases: TGTGCCAGCAGGGGCGATGGCTACACCTTC. Residues: CASRGDGYTF.

J is TRBJ1-1 and V is TRBV28, with D tentatively TRBD1 (6 bases). CDR1 is MDHEN and CDR2 is SYDVKM in the germline V gene. The CDR3 length is 12 residues. Trimming stripped 9 bases from V and 5 bases from J, with 13 bases between. The CDR3 coding sequence is TGTGCCAGTGGGGGGGCGGGAACTGAAGCTTTCTTT. This gives the protein CASGGAGTEAFF.

This chain links TRBV7-3 with TRBJ2-2, with a weak D call TRBD1 (6 bases). CDR1 is SGHTA and CDR2 is FQGTGA in the germline V gene. This CDR3 has 15 amino acids. V was trimmed by 5 bases and J by 5 bases, leaving 15 bases between them. The CDR3 spells CASSRTGIGTGELFF. The CDR3 nucleotides are TGTGCCAGCAGCCGCACAGGGATTGGGACCGGGGAGCTGTTTTTT. The full variable domain, rest sourced from reference TRBV7-3 and TRBJ2-2, is GAGVSQTPSNKVTEKGKYVELRCDPISGHTALYWYRQSLGQGPEFLIYFQGTGAADDSGLPNDRFFAVRPEGSVSTLKIQRTERGDSAVYLCASSRTGIGTGELFFGEGSRLTVL.

This clone was seen more than once but under ten times. The genes are TRBV4-2 and TRBJ1-2, with D perhaps matching TRBD1 (5 bases). The CDR3 is made up of 15 amino acids. CDR1 is LGHNA and CDR2 is YNFKEQ in the germline V gene. Trimming pared 0 bases from V and 1 base from J, leaving 9 bases between. CDR3 region: CASSQDRQSNYGYTF. CDR3 DNA: TGTGCCAGCAGCCAAGATAGACAGAGTAACTATGGCTACACCTTC.

This chain joins TRBV4-2 and TRBJ1-3, with D uncertain. The CDR3 length is 16 residues. The V end was cut by 1 base, the J end by 0 bases, with 10 bases between. CDR1 is LGHNA and CDR2 is YNFKEQ in the germline V gene. CDR3 in amino acids: CASSQASASSGNTIYF. DNA of the CDR3: TGTGCCAGCAGCCAAGCCTCGGCTAGCTCTGGAAACACCATATATTTT.